The clone carrying this T cell receptor (beta chain) was picked up one time. The entry originates in a study of T cell changes during pregnancy in multiple sclerosis. Produced via immunoSEQ multiplex PCR; TCRdb's table is partial and in-frame only. The sample has about 30,000 clones, over 85% seen once. Trimming took 5 bases from V and 4 from J, leaving 11 bases between them. Per the germline V gene, CDR1 is MGHDK and CDR2 is SYGVNS. This CDR3 has 14 residues. The V gene is TRBV25-1, the J gene TRBJ2-2; no clear D gene. The sequencing here drew on CD4+ T cells from peripheral blood mononuclear cells, taken in the second trimester of pregnancy. The TCR was taken from a female donor in good health, enrolled as a control in a pregnancy study. The CDR3 sequence: CASSPTGFTGELFF. The CDR3 DNA reads TGTGCCAGCAGTCCGACTGGCTTCACCGGGGAGCTGTTTTTT.